The 19 T cell receptor beta chains below come from one sample, sequenced in a study of radiotherapy plus CTLA-4 blockade in lung cancer (dated by TCRdb to between 2017 and 2018). Library method: the immunoSEQ multiplex PCR assay. TCRdb's version of the immuneACCESS table is confined to in-frame rearrangements and falls short of the full clone set. An unresolved V gene accounts for under half of the shortfall where checked; the remainder is of unknown origin. For this sample the table gives 30,000 to 40,000 clones, of which roughly 79% were detected only once. The ten largest clones represent roughly an eighth of the sample. The sample in question was peripheral blood, obtained from a patient treated with radiotherapy plus ipilimumab. The receptors were gathered from a human donor with non-small cell lung cancer that progressed on radiotherapy plus ipilimumab.

The chain combines TRBV19 with TRBJ2-1; TRBD2 might be the D (5 bases). The V end was cut by 2 bases, the J end by 1 base, with 18 bases between. Germline CDR1 LNHDA, CDR2 SQIVND (reference sequence). CDR3 length equals 18 residues. In nucleotides, the CDR3 is TGTGCCAGTAGTATATCTGCGGCAGGACCGGGGTCCTACAATGAGCAGTTCTTC. Translated: CASSISAAGPGSYNEQFF.

The CDR3 region has the DNA TGTGCCAGCAGCTTCTTAAGCGGGGGCGGCTACGAGCAGTACTTC. Translating gives CASSFLSGGGYEQYF. This rearrangement joins TRBV5-6 to TRBJ2-7; 8 nucleotides line up with TRBD2. Germline CDR1 is SGHDT and CDR2 is YYEEEE. The CDR3 is made up of 15 amino acids. V lost 2 bases to trimming and J lost 3 bases; unmatched junction nucleotides: 7.

The chain uses TRBV19 and TRBJ2-1; 15 nucleotides match TRBD2. The CDR3 spans 16 residues. CDR1 and CDR2 (germline): LNHDA, SQIVND (reference sequence). V shed 5 bases, J shed 5 bases, and the junction held 4 bases outside the gene matches. Here the CDR3 reads CASSLGLAGGHNEQFF. Here the CDR3 DNA reads TGTGCCAGTAGTCTGGGACTAGCGGGAGGACACAATGAGCAGTTCTTC.

There are a few counts of this clone. J is TRBJ2-1 and V is TRBV27, with D hard to call. This CDR3 spans 15 amino acids. V was pared by 8 bases and J by 7 bases, with 21 bases between. CDR1 MNHEY and CDR2 SMNVEV come from the germline V gene (reference sequence). The CDR3 sequence is CASSPQKGSGNEQFF. The CDR3 coding sequence is TGTGCCAGCTCTCCCCAGAAGGGTAGTGGTAATGAGCAGTTCTTC.

V usage is TRBV6-1 and J usage is TRBJ2-7; D is possibly TRBD2 (5 bases). Trimming removed 6 bases from V and 6 bases from J, with 15 bases in between. Germline loops: CDR1 MNHNS, CDR2 SASEGT. The CDR3 is made up of 13 amino acids. The CDR3: CASRTTVGSEQYF. The CDR3 bases are TGTGCCAGCAGAACCACGGTGGGGAGCGAGCAGTACTTC.

The chain couples TRBV19 to TRBJ2-1; the D gene is possibly TRBD2 (7 bases). The CDR3 has 15 amino acids. Per germline, CDR1 LNHDA and CDR2 SQIVND (reference sequence). Between the trimmed V and J ends, which lost 3 bases and 4 bases, there was a span of 13 bases. The CDR3: CASSMGGGPYNEQFF. The CDR3 DNA reads TGTGCCAGTAGTATGGGCGGGGGCCCTTACAATGAGCAGTTCTTC.

The rearrangement uses TRBV28 and TRBJ1-4, with D tentatively TRBD1 (5 bases). V lost 3 bases and J 4 bases, leaving 9 bases between the germline ends. This CDR3 is 14 amino acids long. Germline V CDR1 and CDR2: MDHEN, SYDVKM. The CDR3 sequence: CASSFGTHNEKLFF. DNA for the CDR3: TGTGCCAGCAGTTTCGGGACCCATAATGAAAAACTGTTTTTT.

This rearrangement joins TRBV7-8 to TRBJ1-5, with TRBD1 matching over 8 bases. Germline trimming cut 0 bases from V and 2 bases from J; bases unmatched to any gene: 3. Germline lookup yields CDR1 SGHVS and CDR2 FQNEAQ. This CDR3 is built from 16 residues. This chain's CDR3 is CASSLARGLGNQPQHF. The DNA for the CDR3 is TGTGCCAGCAGCTTAGCCAGGGGGCTTGGCAATCAGCCCCAGCATTTT.

V usage is TRBV28 and J usage is TRBJ2-3, with no clear D. The CDR3 spans 13 residues. Germline lookup yields CDR1 MDHEN and CDR2 SYDVKM. V was pared by 8 bases and J by 4 bases, with 13 bases between. CDR3 sequence (DNA): TGTGCCAGCGGACCGAGCCCCCCAGATACGCAGTATTTT. Protein sequence: CASGPSPPDTQYF.

The CDR3 is CASSQGGSWQGSTGYGYTF. CDR3 coding DNA: TGTGCCAGCAGCCAAGGGGGGTCCTGGCAGGGGAGTACGGGCTATGGCTACACCTTC. The gene calls are TRBV4-2 and TRBJ1-2, with D tentatively TRBD1 (6 bases). The V gene's germline CDR1 is LGHNA and CDR2 YNFKEQ. The CDR3 covers 19 residues. Trimming pared 1 base from V and 4 bases from J, leaving 25 bases between.

A single count supports this clone. This chain uses TRBV5-1 with TRBJ2-3, with 9 bases matching TRBD1. The V and J ends lost 4 bases and 1 base, in that order; junction bases with no gene match: 7. This CDR3 has 16 amino acids. The V gene's germline CDR1 is SGHRS and CDR2 YFSETQ. DNA of the CDR3: TGCGCCAGCAGCCTCCGTGGGGACAGGGGCACAGATACGCAGTATTTT. It encodes CASSLRGDRGTDTQYF.

The V gene is TRBV7-3, the J gene TRBJ2-1; TRBD2 agrees at 9 bases. CDR1 and CDR2 from the germline V gene are SGHTA and FQGTGA. The CDR3 has 19 amino acids. With V trimmed by 5 bases and J by 0 bases, 14 bases remained unmatched. CDR3: CASSLLAGGPGSSYNEQFF. In nucleotides, the CDR3 is TGTGCCAGCAGCCTACTGGCGGGAGGGCCGGGGAGCTCCTACAATGAGCAGTTCTTC.

The chain is built from TRBV4-1 and TRBJ2-2; TRBD2 agrees at 7 bases. This CDR3 contains 15 residues. The V segment lost 0 bases and the J segment 7 bases; nucleotides outside the gene matches: 5. CDR1 is MGHRA and CDR2 is YSYEKL in the germline V gene. In DNA, the CDR3 is TGCGCCAGCAGCCAAGACTCGGGGGGTGGCGGGGAGCTGTTTTTT. This gives the protein CASSQDSGGGGELFF.

The chain links TRBV7-3 to TRBJ2-3, with 7 bases lining up with TRBD2. There are 16 residues in the CDR3. V gave up 2 bases and J gave up 0 bases; unmatched junction bases: 5. Germline values: CDR1 SGHTA, CDR2 FQGTGA. CDR3: CASSLGTISSTDTQYF. DNA of the CDR3: TGTGCCAGCAGCTTAGGGACTATAAGTAGCACAGATACGCAGTATTTT.

This clone was observed a few times. The chain is built from TRBV10-1 and TRBJ1-1; weak D call: TRBD1 (5 bases). Germline V CDR1 and CDR2: WNHNN, SYGVQD (reference sequence). The CDR3 spans 13 residues. Trimming took off 8 bases at V and 6 bases at J, with 16 bases between the two ends. This CDR3 reads CASARGRLAEAFF. The CDR3 bases are TGCGCCAGCGCACGGGGCAGGCTAGCTGAAGCTTTCTTT.

This clone was detected only a few times. V is TRBV27 and J is TRBJ1-1; 8 bases are shared with TRBD1. CDR1 and CDR2 from the germline V gene are MNHEY and SMNVEV (reference sequence). The CDR3 has 18 residues. With 1 base clipped from V and 0 bases from J, the junction kept 10 bases outside the gene matches. CDR3 region: CASSLFGTGELMNTEAFF. CDR3 coding DNA: TGTGCCAGCAGTTTATTCGGGACAGGTGAACTCATGAACACTGAAGCTTTCTTT.

The chain has TRBV5-4 and TRBJ1-1, with D hard to call. Trimming stripped 1 base from V and 3 bases from J, with 4 bases between. Germline V gives CDR1 SGHNT, CDR2 YYREEE (reference sequence). The CDR3 runs to 12 residues. CDR3 protein: CASSLWDTEAFF. The DNA for the CDR3 is TGTGCCAGCAGCTTGTGGGACACTGAAGCTTTCTTT.

The V call is TRBV9, the J call TRBJ1-2; D is unclear. Trimming removed 4 bases at V and 10 bases at J, with 2 bases between. The length of the CDR3 is 8 residues. The germline V gene has CDR1 SGDLS and CDR2 YYNGEE. CDR3 DNA: TGTGCCAGCAGCCCCTACACCTTC. Protein: CASSPYTF.

The chain carries TRBV28 and TRBJ1-5; possibly TRBD1 for D (6 bases). The CDR3 has 15 amino acids. The germline V gene encodes CDR1 MDHEN and CDR2 SYDVKM. V was pared by 6 bases and J by 3 bases, with 15 bases between. CDR3 bases: TGTGCCAGCAGCCCGTTGACAGGATCCAATCAGCCCCAGCATTTT. Amino acid sequence: CASSPLTGSNQPQHF.